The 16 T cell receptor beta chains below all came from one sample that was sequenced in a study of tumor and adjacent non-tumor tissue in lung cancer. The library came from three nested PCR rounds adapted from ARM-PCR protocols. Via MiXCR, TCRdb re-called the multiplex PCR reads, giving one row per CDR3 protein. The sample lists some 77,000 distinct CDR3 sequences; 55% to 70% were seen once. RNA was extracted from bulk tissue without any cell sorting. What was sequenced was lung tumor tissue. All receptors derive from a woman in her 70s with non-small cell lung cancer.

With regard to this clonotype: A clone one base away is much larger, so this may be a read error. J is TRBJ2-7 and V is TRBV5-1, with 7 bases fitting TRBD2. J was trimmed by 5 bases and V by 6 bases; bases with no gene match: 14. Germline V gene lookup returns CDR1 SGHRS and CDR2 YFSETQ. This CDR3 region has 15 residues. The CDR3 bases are TGCGCCAGCACCTCCGAAGCGGGAATGGCGAACGAGCAGTACTTC. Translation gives CASTSEAGMANEQYF.

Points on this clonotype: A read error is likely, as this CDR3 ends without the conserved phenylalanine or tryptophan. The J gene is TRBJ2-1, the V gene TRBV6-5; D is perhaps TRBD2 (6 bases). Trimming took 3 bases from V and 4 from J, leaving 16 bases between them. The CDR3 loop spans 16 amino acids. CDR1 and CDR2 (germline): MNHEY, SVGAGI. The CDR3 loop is CASSYSETREYNEQFS. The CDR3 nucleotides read TGTGCCAGCAGTTATTCCGAGACTAGAGAGTACAATGAGCAGTTCTCC.

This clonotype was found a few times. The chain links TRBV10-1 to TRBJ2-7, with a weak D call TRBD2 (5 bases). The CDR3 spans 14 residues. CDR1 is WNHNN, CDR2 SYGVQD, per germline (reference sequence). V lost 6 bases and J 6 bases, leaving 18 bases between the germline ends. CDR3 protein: CASSNSGLGSEQYF. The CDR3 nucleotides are TGCGCCAGCAGCAATTCTGGACTGGGGTCCGAGCAGTACTTC.

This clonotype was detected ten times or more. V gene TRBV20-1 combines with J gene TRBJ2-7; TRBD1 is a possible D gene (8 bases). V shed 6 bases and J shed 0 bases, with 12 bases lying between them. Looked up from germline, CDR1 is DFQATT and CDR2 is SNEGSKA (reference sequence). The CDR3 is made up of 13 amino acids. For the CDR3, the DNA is TGCAGTGCCCACAGGGGGGGCTCCTACGAGCAGTACTTC. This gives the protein CSAHRGGSYEQYF.

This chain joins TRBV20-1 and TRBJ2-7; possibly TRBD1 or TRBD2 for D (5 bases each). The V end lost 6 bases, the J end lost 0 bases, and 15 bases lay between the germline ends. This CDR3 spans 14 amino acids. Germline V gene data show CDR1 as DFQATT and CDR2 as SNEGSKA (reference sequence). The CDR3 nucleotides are TGCAGTGCGCCCCGGGACGGCTCCTCCTACGAGCAGTACTTC. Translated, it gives CSAPRDGSSYEQYF.

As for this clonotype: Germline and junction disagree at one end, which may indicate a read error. The DNA of the CDR3 is TGTGTCAGCAGTCACGGGGGGACTGAGCAGTTCTTC. Its protein product is CVSSHGGTEQFF. The chain is built from TRBV6-5 and TRBJ2-1; 7 bases agree with TRBD2. The CDR3 spans 12 residues. Per germline, CDR1 MNHEY and CDR2 SVGAGI.

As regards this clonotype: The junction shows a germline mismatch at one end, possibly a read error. Here the CDR3 DNA reads TGTGCCATCGGTCCAGGACAGGACTATGACTACACCTTC. As protein: CAIGPGQDYDYTF. This chain uses TRBV10-3 with TRBJ1-2, with 7 bases identical to TRBD1. There are 13 residues in the CDR3. Germline V gene sequence: CDR1 ENHRY, CDR2 SYGVKD.

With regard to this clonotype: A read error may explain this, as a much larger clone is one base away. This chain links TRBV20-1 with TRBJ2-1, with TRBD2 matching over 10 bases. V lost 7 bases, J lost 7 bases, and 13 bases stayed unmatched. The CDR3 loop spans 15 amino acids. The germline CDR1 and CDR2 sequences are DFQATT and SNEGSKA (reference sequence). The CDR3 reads CSVLGGLAIKNEQFF. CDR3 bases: TGCAGTGTTCTGGGGGGACTAGCGATAAAGAATGAGCAGTTCTTC.

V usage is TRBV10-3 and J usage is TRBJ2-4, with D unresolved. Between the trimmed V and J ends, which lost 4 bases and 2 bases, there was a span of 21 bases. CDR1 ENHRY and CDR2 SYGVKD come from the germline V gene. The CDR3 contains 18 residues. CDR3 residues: CAISGRLGPLVTKNIQYF. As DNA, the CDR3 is TGTGCCATCAGTGGCCGATTAGGGCCTCTGGTAACCAAAAACATTCAGTACTTC.

This chain's CDR3 is CSIHSNPDSYGYTF. CDR3 sequence (DNA): TGCAGCATCCACTCAAATCCGGACAGCTATGGCTACACCTTC. V and J are TRBV29-1 and TRBJ1-2; D may be TRBD1 (6 bases). Germline CDR1 SQVTM, CDR2 ANQGSEA. V lost 8 bases and J lost 4, with 20 bases in between. The CDR3 covers 14 residues. Using reference TRBV29-1 and TRBJ1-2 for the parts outside the CDR3, the full variable domain is SAVISQKPSRDICQRGTSLTIQCQVDSQVTMMFWYRQQPGQSLTLIATANQGSEATYESGFVIDKFPISRPNLTFSTLTVSNMSPEDSSIYLCSIHSNPDSYGYTFGSGTRLTVV.

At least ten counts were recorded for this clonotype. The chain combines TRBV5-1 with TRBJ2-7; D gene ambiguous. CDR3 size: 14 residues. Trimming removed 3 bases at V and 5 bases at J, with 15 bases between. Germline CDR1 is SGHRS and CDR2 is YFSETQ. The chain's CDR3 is CASSSLPRSNEQYF. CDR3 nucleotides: TGCGCCAGCAGCTCCCTCCCTCGTTCTAACGAGCAGTACTTC. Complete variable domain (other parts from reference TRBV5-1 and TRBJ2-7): KAGVTQTPRYLIKTRGQQVTLSCSPISGHRSVSWYQQTPGQGLQFLFEYFSETQRNKGNFPGRFSGRQFSNSRSEMNVSTLELGDSALYLCASSSLPRSNEQYFGPGTRLTVT.

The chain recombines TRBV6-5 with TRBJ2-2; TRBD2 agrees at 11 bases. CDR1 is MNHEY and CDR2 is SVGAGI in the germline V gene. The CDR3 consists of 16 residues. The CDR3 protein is CVNGLAGGPNTGELFF. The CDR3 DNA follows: TGTGTCAACGGTTTAGCGGGAGGGCCGAACACCGGGGAGCTGTTTTTT.

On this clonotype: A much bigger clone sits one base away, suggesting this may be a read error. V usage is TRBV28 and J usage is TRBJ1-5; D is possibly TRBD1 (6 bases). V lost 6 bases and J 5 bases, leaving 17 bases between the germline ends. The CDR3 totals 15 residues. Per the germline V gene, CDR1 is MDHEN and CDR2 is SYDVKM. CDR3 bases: TGTGCCAGCAGAGAAGGGACAAAGGGCGATCAGCCCCAGCATTTT. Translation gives CASREGTKGDQPQHF.

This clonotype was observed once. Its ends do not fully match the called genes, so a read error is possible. The DNA for the CDR3 is TGCAGCGTTAAATGGCCCGCGGACTACGGCTACACCTTC. Translating it yields CSVKWPADYGYTF. The chain uses TRBV29-1 and TRBJ1-2; D unresolved. The CDR3 has 13 amino acids. The germline gives CDR1 SQVTM, CDR2 ANQGSEA.

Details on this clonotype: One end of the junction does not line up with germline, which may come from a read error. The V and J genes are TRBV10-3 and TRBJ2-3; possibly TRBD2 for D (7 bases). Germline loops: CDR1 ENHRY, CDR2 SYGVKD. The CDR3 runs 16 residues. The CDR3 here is CVISESRGEGLDTQYF. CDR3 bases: TGTGTCATCAGTGAGTCGAGGGGGGAGGGCCTAGATACGCAATATTTT.

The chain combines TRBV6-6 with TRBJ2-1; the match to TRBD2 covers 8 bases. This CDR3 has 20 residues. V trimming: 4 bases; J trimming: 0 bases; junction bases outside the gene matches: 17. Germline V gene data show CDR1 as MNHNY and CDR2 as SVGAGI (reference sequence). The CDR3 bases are TGTGCCAGCAGTTGTCCCACTCGTATCATAGCGGGACACTCCTACAATGAGCAGTTCTTC. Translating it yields CASSCPTRIIAGHSYNEQFF.